The 29 T cell receptor beta chains below all came from one sample that was sequenced in a study of blood T cell repertoires in COVID-19. Sequencing was performed with immunoSEQ multiplex PCR; in TCRdb, only in-frame clones are kept and a portion is missing. The repertoire holds about 160,000 clones, with roughly 80% as singletons. The source material was peripheral blood. The origin of the receptors is a man between 60 and 75 years old with acute or convalescent COVID-19.

This clone has a handful of counts. Its ends do not fully match the called genes, so a read error is possible. This rearrangement joins TRBV19 to TRBJ1-3; 7 bases are a match to TRBD1. There are 14 residues in the CDR3. CDR1 LNHDA and CDR2 SQIVND come from the germline V gene (reference sequence). Here the CDR3 DNA reads TGTGCCAGTAGTATAGGACGGGACAGTCCCTCGGATTCGTTT. Translation: CASSIGRDSPSDSF. Using reference TRBV19 and TRBJ1-3 for the parts outside the CDR3, the full variable domain is DGGITQSPKYLFRKEGQNVTLSCEQNLNHDAMYWYRQDPGQGLRLIYYSQIVNDFQKGDIAEGYSVSREKKESFPLTVTSAQKNPTAFYLCASSIGRDSPSDSFGEGSWLTVV.

The chain employs TRBV24-1 and TRBJ2-2; no reliable D call. Between the trimmed V and J ends, which lost 0 bases and 2 bases, there was a span of 9 bases. This CDR3 has 16 residues. Looked up from germline, CDR1 is KGHDR and CDR2 is SFDVKD. The CDR3 is CATSDLPHLNTGELFF. CDR3 in DNA: TGTGCCACCAGTGATTTGCCCCACTTAAACACCGGGGAGCTGTTTTTT.

V and J are TRBV11-3 and TRBJ2-7; D gene ambiguous. Deletions cut 3 bases from V and 3 bases from J, with 15 bases between. Germline CDR1 SGHNT, CDR2 YENEEA. This CDR3 is built from 15 residues. This CDR3 reads CASSFEFACFYEQYF. CDR3 coding DNA: TGTGCCAGCAGCTTCGAGTTCGCTTGCTTCTACGAGCAGTACTTC.

The J gene is TRBJ1-5, the V gene TRBV10-2; D is possibly TRBD1 (5 bases). Trimming stripped 8 bases from V and 3 bases from J, with 17 bases between. There are 15 residues in the CDR3. Germline V CDR1 and CDR2: WSHSY, SAAADI. The CDR3: CASSGGWGANQPQHF. DNA of the CDR3: TGCGCCAGCTCCGGGGGGTGGGGAGCCAATCAGCCCCAGCATTTT.

The rearrangement links TRBV7-2 to TRBJ1-3; 7 nucleotides line up with TRBD1. The junction had 7 bases not matched to a gene; V was cut back by 1 base and J by 7 bases. CDR1 and CDR2 from the germline V gene are SGHTA and FQGNSA. The CDR3 is 15 residues long. CDR3 loop: CASSLDRGKRNTIYF. In DNA, the CDR3 is TGTGCCAGCAGCTTAGACAGGGGAAAGAGGAACACCATATATTTT.

The chain combines TRBV7-9 with TRBJ2-2; 10 positions agree with TRBD1. Germline CDR1 is SEHNR and CDR2 is FQNEAQ (reference sequence). J gave up 5 bases and V 3 bases, and 3 bases lay outside the gene matches. This CDR3 spans 15 amino acids. CDR3 nucleotide sequence: TGTGCCAGCAGCTTGACAGGGGGCGTAACCGGGGAGCTGTTTTTT. Amino acids: CASSLTGGVTGELFF.

This sequence joins TRBV5-1 and TRBJ2-1, with TRBD2 matching 7 bases. The CDR3 contains 15 residues. V shed 1 base and J 3 bases; nucleotides not matched to a gene: 4. Germline V gives CDR1 SGHRS, CDR2 YFSETQ. Here the CDR3 reads CASSLQGDYYNEQFF. For the CDR3, the DNA is TGCGCCAGCAGCTTGCAAGGGGACTACTACAATGAGCAGTTCTTC.

The rearrangement joins TRBV29-1 to TRBJ1-4; 7 nucleotides align to TRBD1. Germline assignment: CDR1 SQVTM and CDR2 ANQGSEA. This CDR3 is 13 amino acids long. The trim removed 5 bases at V and 3 bases at J, leaving 3 bases unmatched. The CDR3 region has the DNA TGCAGCGTTATTGGGACAGCTAATGAAAAACTGTTTTTT. It encodes CSVIGTANEKLFF. Full variable domain (missing parts from reference TRBV29-1 and TRBJ1-4): SAVISQKPSRDICQRGTSLTIQCQVDSQVTMMFWYRQQPGQSLTLIATANQGSEATYESGFVIDKFPISRPNLTFSTLTVSNMSPEDSSIYLCSVIGTANEKLFFGSGTQLSVL.

The rearrangement uses TRBV6-5 and TRBJ1-1; D is perhaps TRBD1 (5 bases). The CDR3 extends over 14 amino acids. Trimming removed 5 bases at V and 1 base at J, with 11 bases between. Germline V lookup: CDR1 MNHEY, CDR2 SVGAGI. Here the CDR3 reads CASSTVGPNTEAFF. The CDR3, as DNA: TGTGCCAGCAGTACCGTGGGGCCGAACACTGAAGCTTTCTTT.

This clone was detected ten times or more. The chain employs TRBV21-1 and TRBJ1-2; TRBD1 is taken as the D call from the table, unchecked against the DNA. TRBV21-1 is tagged as a pseudogene. The CDR3 loop spans 11 amino acids. The CDR3 region is CASSLSQGYTF. CDR3 sequence (DNA): TGTGCCAGCAGCTTGTCCCAAGGCTACACCTTC.

The J gene is TRBJ2-1, the V gene TRBV9, with 9 bases that match TRBD1. Germline V lookup: CDR1 SGDLS, CDR2 YYNGEE. J lost 9 bases, V lost 0 bases, and 7 bases had no gene match. The CDR3 loop spans 15 amino acids. In DNA form, the CDR3 reads TGTGCCAGCAGCGTAGGGGACAGGGTTATTATTGAGCAGTTCTTC. It yields the protein CASSVGDRVIIEQFF.

The chain carries TRBV19 and TRBJ2-3, with 7 bases lining up with TRBD1. The V gene's germline CDR1 is LNHDA and CDR2 SQIVND (reference sequence). V shed 4 bases and J 3 bases; nucleotides not matched to a gene: 7. The CDR3 has 15 residues. The CDR3 region is CASSTTRQGTDTQYF. The CDR3 nucleotides are TGTGCCAGTAGTACCACTCGACAGGGAACAGATACGCAGTATTTT.

V usage is TRBV14 and J usage is TRBJ2-1; 13 bases fit TRBD2. Germline trimming cut 10 bases from V and 9 bases from J; bases unmatched to any gene: 6. Looked up from germline, CDR1 is SGHDN and CDR2 is FVKESK. The CDR3 spans 13 residues. Here the CDR3 DNA reads TGTGCCACCAGACTAGCGGGGGGTATTGAGCAGTTCTTC. The encoded protein is CATRLAGGIEQFF. Drawing the rest from reference TRBV14 and TRBJ2-1, the complete variable domain is EAGVTQFPSHSVIEKGQTVTLRCDPISGHDNLYWYRRVMGKEIKFLLHFVKESKQDESGMPNNRFLAERTGGTYSTLKVQPAELEDSGVYFCATRLAGGIEQFFGPGTRLTVL.

This chain links TRBV3-1 (or the pseudogene TRBV3-2) with TRBJ2-5; 8 bases fit TRBD2. The CDR3 consists of 15 residues. Germline CDR1 and CDR2: LGHDT and YNNKEL (reference sequence). The trim removed 1 base at V and 2 bases at J, leaving 3 bases unmatched. The CDR3 bases are TGTGCCAGCAGCCAAGGGACTAGCTGGCAAGAGACCCAGTACTTC. Protein: CASSQGTSWQETQYF.

CDR3 sequence reads: CASSAQGAMDEQYF. CDR3 coding DNA: TGTGCCAGCAGCGCCCAGGGGGCTATGGACGAGCAGTACTTC. The V gene is TRBV5-8, the J gene TRBJ2-7, with 8 nucleotides matching TRBD1. V shed 4 bases and J 5 bases; nucleotides not matched to a gene: 8. Germline V gene sequence: CDR1 SGHTS, CDR2 YDEGEE. The CDR3 loop spans 14 amino acids.

The V gene is TRBV5-6, the J gene TRBJ2-7; a weak D match, TRBD1 (6 bases). CDR3 size: 14 residues. Germline-derived CDR1 and CDR2 are SGHDT and YYEEEE. V shed 2 bases and J shed 2 bases, with 11 bases lying between them. The CDR3 nucleotides are TGTGCCAGCAGCTTTTTACAGGGCACCTACGAGCAGTACTTC. This gives the protein CASSFLQGTYEQYF. The full variable domain, in which reference TRBV5-6 and TRBJ2-7 provide the parts outside the CDR3, is DAGVTQSPTHLIKTRGQQVTLRCSPKSGHDTVSWYQQALGQGPQFIFQYYEEEERQRGNFPDRFSGHQFPNYSSELNVNALLLGDSALYLCASSFLQGTYEQYFGPGTRLTVT.

The chain uses TRBV9 and TRBJ1-1; D is undetermined. V gave up 0 bases and J gave up 0 bases, with 6 bases separating them. The CDR3 contains 14 residues. CDR1 SGDLS and CDR2 YYNGEE come from the germline V gene. CDR3 sequence reads: CASSVGEMNTEAFF. For the CDR3, the DNA is TGTGCCAGCAGCGTAGGGGAGATGAACACTGAAGCTTTCTTT. The full variable domain, rest sourced from reference TRBV9 and TRBJ1-1, is DSGVTQTPKHLITATGQRVTLRCSPRSGDLSVYWYQQSLDQGLQFLIQYYNGEERAKGNILERFSAQQFPDLHSELNLSSLELGDSALYFCASSVGEMNTEAFFGQGTRLTVV.

In this sample, this clone turned up once. This chain uses TRBV6-2 or TRBV6-3 with TRBJ2-7, with 9 nucleotides matching TRBD2. The CDR3 totals 14 residues. V shed 2 bases and J 6 bases; nucleotides not matched to a gene: 5. CDR1 is MNHEY, CDR2 SVGEGT, per germline. CDR3 sequence (DNA): TGTGCCAGCAGTTACCAGACTAGCGGATCCGAGCAGTACTTC. Translating gives CASSYQTSGSEQYF.

The J gene is TRBJ1-6, the V gene TRBV3-1 (or the pseudogene TRBV3-2), with TRBD1 as a possible D gene (6 bases). Trimming took off 4 bases at V and 7 bases at J, with 11 bases between the two ends. This CDR3 spans 14 amino acids. Per the germline V gene, CDR1 is LGHDT and CDR2 is YNNKEL (reference sequence). The CDR3 DNA reads as TGTGCCAGCAGCCGGACAGCGAGGAATTCACCCCTCCACTTT. This gives the protein CASSRTARNSPLHF.

As DNA, the CDR3 is TGTGCCAGCAGCTCGACAGGGGGCGGCGAAAAACTGTTTTTT. Residues: CASSSTGGGEKLFF. The gene calls are TRBV7-9 and TRBJ1-4, with 10 nucleotides matching TRBD1. Germline values: CDR1 SEHNR, CDR2 FQNEAQ (reference sequence). The ends lost 4 bases at V and 8 bases at J; junction bases unmatched: 4. This CDR3 comprises 14 residues.

CDR3 loop: CASSGTENYEQYF. DNA for the CDR3: TGTGCCAGCAGTGGGACAGAGAACTACGAGCAGTACTTC. V and J are TRBV2 and TRBJ2-7, with a tentative D call TRBD1 (6 bases). V lost 4 bases, J lost 3 bases, and 10 bases lay in between. The CDR3 runs 13 residues. The germline V gene has CDR1 SNHLY and CDR2 FYNNEI.

The V and J genes are TRBV5-6 and TRBJ2-7; a possible D gene is TRBD1 (6 bases). The CDR3 totals 14 residues. Germline CDR1 is SGHDT and CDR2 is YYEEEE. V was shortened by 0 bases and J by 5 bases, with 12 bases between the two germline ends. DNA for the CDR3: TGTGCCAGCAGCTTGGGAATGGACAGCGACGAGCAGTACTTC. It is translated as CASSLGMDSDEQYF.

The CDR3 nucleotides read TGTGCCAGCCATGCGGGGGACAAGCTCTATGGCTACACCTTC. Amino acids: CASHAGDKLYGYTF. This chain uses TRBV6-5 with TRBJ1-2; D is perhaps TRBD1 (6 bases). The CDR3 loop spans 14 amino acids. Germline CDR1 MNHEY, CDR2 SVGAGI. V was cut by 8 bases and J by 4 bases, with 17 bases left in between.

V and J are TRBV6-5 and TRBJ1-2, with 7 positions matching TRBD1. The CDR3 runs 14 residues. CDR1 MNHEY and CDR2 SVGAGI come from the germline V gene. V gave up 4 bases and J gave up 7 bases; unmatched junction bases: 9. The CDR3 DNA reads TGTGCCAGCAGTTCTCTTGAGGGGGCAGGTGGCTACACCTTC. Translation: CASSSLEGAGGYTF.

The chain is built from TRBV7-2 and TRBJ2-3, with 15 bases matching TRBD2. Germline V gives CDR1 SGHTA, CDR2 FQGNSA. The CDR3 runs to 17 residues. V lost 5 bases to trimming and J lost 2 bases; unmatched junction nucleotides: 5. This CDR3 is CASSAGLAGGHTDTQYF. The CDR3 DNA reads TGTGCCAGCAGCGCTGGACTAGCGGGGGGGCACACAGATACGCAGTATTTT.

The V call is TRBV6-5, the J call TRBJ1-3; the D gene is possibly TRBD1 (6 bases). From germline, CDR1 is MNHEY and CDR2 SVGAGI. The germline V and J ends were trimmed by 7 bases and 4 bases, with 14 bases remaining between them. This CDR3 spans 14 amino acids. This chain's CDR3 is CASKSGVEGNTIYF. The CDR3 DNA follows: TGTGCCAGCAAATCAGGGGTAGAAGGAAACACCATATATTTT.

The gene calls are TRBV25-1 and TRBJ1-1; TRBD1 agrees at 12 bases. The CDR3 is made up of 14 amino acids. Germline loops: CDR1 MGHDK, CDR2 SYGVNS. The V gene end was trimmed by 3 bases and the J gene end by 8 bases; junction bases not matched to a gene: 4. DNA for the CDR3: TGTGCCAGCAGTGACGGGACAGGGGGCGCGGAAGCTTTCTTT. The encoded protein is CASSDGTGGAEAFF.

The chain carries TRBV7-2 and TRBJ2-3; D not certain. CDR3 length equals 11 residues. Germline CDR1 is SGHTA and CDR2 is FQGNSA. Trimming cost V 4 bases and J 8 bases, with 7 bases left between them. Here the CDR3 reads CASSSLSTQYF. The CDR3 DNA follows: TGTGCCAGCAGCTCTTTGAGTACGCAGTATTTT.

The chain uses TRBV19 and TRBJ2-7, with 8 nucleotides matching TRBD1. Germline CDR1 reads LNHDA; CDR2 reads SQIVND (reference sequence). With V trimmed by 2 bases and J by 4 bases, 4 bases remained unmatched. This CDR3 region has 14 residues. The CDR3 spells CASSISTGVYEQYF. The CDR3 DNA sequence: TGTGCCAGTAGTATATCGACAGGGGTTTACGAGCAGTACTTC.